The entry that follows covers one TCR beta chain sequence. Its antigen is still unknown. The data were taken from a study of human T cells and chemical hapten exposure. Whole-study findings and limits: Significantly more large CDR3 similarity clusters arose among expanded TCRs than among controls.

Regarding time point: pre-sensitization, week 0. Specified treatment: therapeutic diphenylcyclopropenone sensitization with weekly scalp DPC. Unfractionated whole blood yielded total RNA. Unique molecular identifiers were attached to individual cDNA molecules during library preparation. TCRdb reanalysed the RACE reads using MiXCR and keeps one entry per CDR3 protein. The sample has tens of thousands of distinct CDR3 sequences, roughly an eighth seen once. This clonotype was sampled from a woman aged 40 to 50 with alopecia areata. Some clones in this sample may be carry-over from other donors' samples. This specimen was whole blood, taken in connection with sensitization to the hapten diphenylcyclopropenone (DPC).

The CDR3 here is CASSVDRGIGELFF. CDR3 sequence (DNA): TGTGCCAGCAGTGTCGACAGGGGGATCGGGGAGCTGTTTTTT. The rearrangement uses TRBV28 and TRBJ2-2; 9 positions match TRBD1. Germline CDR1 is MDHEN and CDR2 is SYDVKM. The CDR3 has 14 amino acids. Germline trimming cut 5 bases from V and 7 bases from J; bases unmatched to any gene: 5.